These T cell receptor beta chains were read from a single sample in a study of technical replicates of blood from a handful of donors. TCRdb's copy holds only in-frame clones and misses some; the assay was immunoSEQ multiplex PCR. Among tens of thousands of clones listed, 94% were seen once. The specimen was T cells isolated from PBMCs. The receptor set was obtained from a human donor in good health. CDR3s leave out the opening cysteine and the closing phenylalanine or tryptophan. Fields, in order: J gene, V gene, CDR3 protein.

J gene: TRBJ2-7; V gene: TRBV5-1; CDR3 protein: ASSSRDTVYEQY
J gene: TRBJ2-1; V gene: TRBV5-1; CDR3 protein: ASSVLADYNEQF
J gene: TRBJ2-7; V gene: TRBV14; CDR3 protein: ASSQVLLAGEQY
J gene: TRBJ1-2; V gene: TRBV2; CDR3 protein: ASTENPNYGYT
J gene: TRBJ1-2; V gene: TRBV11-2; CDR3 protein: ASSDSRGGQGRNYGYT
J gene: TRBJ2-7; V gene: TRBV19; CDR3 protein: ASSFGHPYEQY
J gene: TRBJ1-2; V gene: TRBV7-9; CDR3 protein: ASSLVGRQTNYGYT
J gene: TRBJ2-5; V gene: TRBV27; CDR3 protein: ASSFIVGEETQY
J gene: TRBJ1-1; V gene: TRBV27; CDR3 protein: ASSTDRGDLNTEAF
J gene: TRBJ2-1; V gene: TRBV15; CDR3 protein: ATSRDRRESYNEQF
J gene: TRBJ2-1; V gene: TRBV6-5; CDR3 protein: ASRSLAGGDEQF
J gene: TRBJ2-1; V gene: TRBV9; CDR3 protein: ASSVGGGPTSSPYNEQF
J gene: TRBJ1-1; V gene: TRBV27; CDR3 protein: ASSPRGGPNTEAF
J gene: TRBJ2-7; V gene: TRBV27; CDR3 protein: ASYRTSVPYEQY
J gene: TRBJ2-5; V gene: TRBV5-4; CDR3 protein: ASSLEGAGETQY
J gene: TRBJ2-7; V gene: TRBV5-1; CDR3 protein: ASSPEGDRGYEQY
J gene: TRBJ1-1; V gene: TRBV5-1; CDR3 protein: ASSPQTPSAAF